This T cell receptor beta chain was identified during a study of OX40 agonist ivuxolimab in advanced cancers. Describing the broader study: The costimulatory receptor OX40 (CD134) was targeted by ivuxolimab, a fully human IgG2 agonistic monoclonal antibody. Intravenous ivuxolimab was administered to patients every 2 weeks at six dose levels: 0.01, 0.1, 0.3, 1.5, 3 and 10 mg/kg. Among the approximately 50 dose-escalation patients, approximately 20 had hepatocellular carcinoma, roughly 15 melanoma, 9 renal cell carcinoma and 9 head and neck cancer. The dose-escalation cohort was roughly 83% male with a mean age of roughly 62 years, ranging from 23 to 79. Prior anti-PD-1, anti-PD-L1 or anti-CTLA-4 therapy was permitted, and 30% to 50% of dose-escalation patients had received checkpoint inhibitors. Partial responses occurred in three dose-escalation patients: two with cutaneous melanoma and one with hepatocellular carcinoma. Peripheral TCRbeta sequencing was intended to test whether TCR sequence diversity was altered and clonal T-cell expansion was caused by ivuxolimab. The paper covers the monotherapy dose-escalation part of the phase I ivuxolimab trial, which included N of about 56 patients.

Turning to this clone: Its binding antigen is unknown. No much larger clone exists at a distance of one base, and base qualities are not known.

Overall results and qualifications from the work: Antigen specificity was not determined for the clonally expanded peripheral T cells. At doses from 0.1 to 3.0 mg/kg, clonal expansion was seen in both CD4+ and CD8+ blood T cells between baseline and week 6. On average, CD8+ T cells showed more expanded clones than CD4+ T cells after ivuxolimab. Low levels of normalized T-cell clonal expansion were also seen in some nonresponding patients. In the 0.1-3.0 mg/kg groups, partial responders were among the patients with the lowest normalized peripheral clonal expansion, particularly in CD8+ T cells.

Genomic DNA was isolated from the sorted cells so that the TCRbeta CDR3 region could be sequenced. The immunoSEQ Assay was used for sequencing of TCRbeta CDR3 regions. TCRdb provides this immuneACCESS table in a form limited to in-frame rearrangements. Some clones are lacking; in checked studies, under half of them reflect an unresolved V gene, and why the rest are absent is not known. The sample yields about 45,000 clones; approximately 83% were counted once. Under 0.5% of the sample is held by the ten biggest clonotypes. Spanning cysteine to phenylalanine, the CDR3 consists of 13 amino acids. Of the read, only the CDR3 DNA is kept; its 39 bases are in frame from base 1. Relative to germline, V is 6 bases shorter and J is 1 base shorter, with 9 bases between their ends. CDR1 SNHLY and CDR2 FYNNEI are derived from the germline V gene. Patients with a history of autoimmune disease or receiving systemic immunosuppression were excluded from the trial. In every dose cohort, peripheral blood was drawn for TCR sequencing at baseline, cycle 4 day 1, and cycle 7 day 1. Samples came from an open-label, multicenter, first-in-human phase I dose-escalation trial of ivuxolimab. Adults with locally advanced or metastatic head and neck squamous cell, hepatocellular, melanoma or renal cell carcinoma were enrolled in the trial. Before TCR sequencing, CD4+ T cells and CD8+ T cells from peripheral blood were sorted into separate populations.

This clonotype originated in an adult with an advanced solid tumor such as melanoma, head and neck, liver or kidney cancer. The rearrangement combines TRBV2 with TRBJ1-1, with the identity of the D gene unclear. This material consisted of CD4+ or CD8+ T cells sorted from blood, taken in a trial of the OX40 agonist ivuxolimab. The sequenced DNA is TGTGCCAGCAGAGATTTAACGAACACTGAAGCTTTCTTT. The translation is CASRDLTNTEAFF.